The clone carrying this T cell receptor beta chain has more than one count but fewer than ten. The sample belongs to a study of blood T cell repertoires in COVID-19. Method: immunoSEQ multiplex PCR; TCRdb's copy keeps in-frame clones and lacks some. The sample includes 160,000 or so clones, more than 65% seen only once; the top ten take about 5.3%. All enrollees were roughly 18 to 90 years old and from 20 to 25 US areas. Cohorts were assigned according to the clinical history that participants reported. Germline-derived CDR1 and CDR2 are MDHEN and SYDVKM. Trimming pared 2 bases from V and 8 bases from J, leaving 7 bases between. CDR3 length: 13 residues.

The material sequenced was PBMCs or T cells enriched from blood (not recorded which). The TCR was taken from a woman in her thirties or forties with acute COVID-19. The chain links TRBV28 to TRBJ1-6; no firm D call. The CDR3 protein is CASSLIRDSPLHF. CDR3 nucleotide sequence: TGTGCCAGCAGTTTAATTCGTGATTCACCCCTCCACTTT.